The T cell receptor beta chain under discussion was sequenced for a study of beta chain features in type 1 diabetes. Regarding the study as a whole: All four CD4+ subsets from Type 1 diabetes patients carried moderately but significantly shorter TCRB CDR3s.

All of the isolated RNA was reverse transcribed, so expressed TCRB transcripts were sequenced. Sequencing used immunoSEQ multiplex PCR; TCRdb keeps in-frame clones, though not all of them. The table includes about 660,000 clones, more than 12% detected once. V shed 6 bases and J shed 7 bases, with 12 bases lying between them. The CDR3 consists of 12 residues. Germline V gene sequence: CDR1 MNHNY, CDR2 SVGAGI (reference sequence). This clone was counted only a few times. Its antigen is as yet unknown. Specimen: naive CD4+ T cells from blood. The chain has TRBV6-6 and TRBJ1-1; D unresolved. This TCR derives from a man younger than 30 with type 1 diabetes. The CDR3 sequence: CASSPDLYEAFF. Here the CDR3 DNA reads TGTGCCAGCAGCCCGGACCTGTATGAAGCTTTCTTT.